The text below deals with one TCR beta chain. No antigen is known for it. The data stem from a study of cytomegalovirus exposure and HLA in healthy donors. Overall study results and limits: In vitro experiments confirmed that three CMV-associated chains were specific for CMV antigens.

This CDR3 has 17 residues. The germline CDR1 and CDR2 sequences are SGDLS and YYNGEE. J gave up 0 bases and V 4 bases, and 10 bases lay outside the gene matches. The repertoire was sequenced with immunoSEQ multiplex PCR; TCRdb's copy has only in-frame clones and lacks some. The sample contains 82,000 or so clones, 90% to 95% of which appear only once. Material for sequencing was PBMCs. The J gene is TRBJ1-5, the V gene TRBV9; TRBD1 agrees at 7 bases. The clonotype originates from a woman under 30 in good health and CMV-seronegative. The CDR3 region has the DNA TGTGCCAGCAGCCTTGAGGGGACAGCTTATAGCAATCAGCCCCAGCATTTT. Translation: CASSLEGTAYSNQPQHF.